These 3 T cell receptor beta chains came from one sample sequenced in a study of identifying expanded T cells in peripheral blood. Sequencing was performed with immunoSEQ multiplex PCR; in TCRdb, only in-frame clones are kept and a portion is missing. The sample shows about 90,000 clones, approximately 88% of them seen only once. Sequenced: blood. All receptors derive from a person aged 18 to 75 in good health.

The chain links TRBV7-6 to TRBJ1-2; a possible D gene is TRBD1 (6 bases). CDR3 length: 15 amino acids. Deletions cut 5 bases from V and 6 bases from J, with 19 bases between. The germline V gene encodes CDR1 SGHVS and CDR2 FNYEAQ. The CDR3 loop reads CASSPATGSRDGYTF. The CDR3 DNA reads TGTGCCAGCAGCCCGGCGACAGGCTCACGGGATGGCTACACCTTC.

The chain carries TRBV21-1 and TRBJ2-6; the table's D call, TRBD1, was not checked against the DNA. TRBV21-1 is a pseudogene. This CDR3 has 16 amino acids. CDR3 sequence (DNA): TGTGCCAGAAGACAGGGTGTTGAGTCTGGGGCCAACGTCCTGACTTTC. Residues: CARRQGVESGANVLTF.

V gene TRBV10-3 combines with J gene TRBJ2-3, with D possibly being TRBD1 or TRBD2 (6 bases each). Germline V gives CDR1 ENHRY, CDR2 SYGVKD. The CDR3 has 15 amino acids. Trimming removed 0 bases at V and 3 bases at J, with 10 bases between. The CDR3 bases are TGTGCCATCAGTGAGTCGGGGGGCCCGACAGATACGCAGTATTTT. Amino acid sequence: CAISESGGPTDTQYF.